Listed below are T cell receptor beta chains from one sample, sequenced in a study of radiotherapy plus CTLA-4 blockade in lung cancer. The assay was immunoSEQ multiplex PCR, and TCRdb's table has in-frame clones only and misses some. The sample has 35,000 to 50,000 clones, 73% seen once. The source was peripheral blood, collected from a patient treated with radiotherapy plus ipilimumab. These receptors came from a human donor with non-small cell lung cancer who had a complete response to radiotherapy plus ipilimumab. The CDR3 runs from the conserved cysteine through the conserved F or W. D genes are given only for firm matches. Clone size appears in some rows only: once, few, many, or a class for an expanded clone.

clone size: -
J gene: TRBJ1-5
D gene: TRBD1
V gene: TRBV30
CDR3 protein: CAWSPLRTGSNQPQHF
CDR3 DNA: TGTGCCTGGAGCCCACTCCGGACAGGTAGCAATCAGCCCCAGCATTTT

clone size: -
J gene: TRBJ2-2
D gene: -
V gene: TRBV10-1
CDR3 protein: CASSERGQVPGELFF
CDR3 DNA: TGCGCCAGCAGTGAGCGTGGTCAGGTGCCCGGGGAGCTGTTTTTT

clone size: -
J gene: TRBJ2-1
D gene: TRBD1
V gene: TRBV6-1
CDR3 protein: CASISGQGGYNEQFF
CDR3 DNA: TGTGCCAGCATTTCGGGACAGGGGGGTTACAATGAGCAGTTCTTC

clone size: -
J gene: TRBJ1-3
D gene: -
V gene: TRBV5-1
CDR3 protein: CASSLSSAGNTIYF
CDR3 DNA: TGCGCCAGCAGCTTGAGCTCCGCGGGAAACACCATATATTTT

clone size: once
J gene: TRBJ2-7
D gene: -
V gene: TRBV11-2
CDR3 protein: CASGGASYEQYF
CDR3 DNA: TGTGCCAGCGGCGGGGCCTCCTACGAGCAGTACTTC

clone size: -
J gene: TRBJ2-1
D gene: TRBD1
V gene: TRBV6-5
CDR3 protein: CASIGTGTGDNEQFF
CDR3 DNA: TGTGCCAGCATTGGAACCGGGACAGGGGACAATGAGCAGTTCTTC

clone size: -
J gene: TRBJ1-5
D gene: -
V gene: TRBV11-2
CDR3 protein: CASSLGGDQPQHF
CDR3 DNA: TGTGCCAGCAGCTTAGGGGGAGATCAGCCCCAGCATTTT

clone size: -
J gene: TRBJ1-5
D gene: -
V gene: TRBV6-1
CDR3 protein: CASSSGQPNQPQHF
CDR3 DNA: TGTGCCAGCAGTTCCGGACAGCCCAATCAGCCCCAGCATTTT

clone size: once
J gene: TRBJ2-2
D gene: -
V gene: TRBV5-1
CDR3 protein: CASSLVSKNTGELFF
CDR3 DNA: TGCGCCAGCAGCTTGGTGTCAAAAAACACCGGGGAGCTGTTTTTT

clone size: -
J gene: TRBJ1-1
D gene: TRBD1
V gene: TRBV2
CDR3 protein: CASSEDRGTEAFF
CDR3 DNA: TGTGCCAGCAGTGAGGACAGGGGCACTGAAGCTTTCTTT

clone size: few
J gene: TRBJ1-1
D gene: -
V gene: TRBV7-2
CDR3 protein: CASRAGNTEAFF
CDR3 DNA: TGTGCCAGCAGGGCAGGAAACACTGAAGCTTTCTTT

clone size: once
J gene: TRBJ1-1
D gene: -
V gene: TRBV11-2
CDR3 protein: CASRPQGRDTEAFF
CDR3 DNA: TGTGCCAGCAGACCTCAGGGTAGGGACACTGAAGCTTTCTTT

clone size: -
J gene: TRBJ2-3
D gene: -
V gene: TRBV9
CDR3 protein: CASSVVDRITDTQYF
CDR3 DNA: TGTGCCAGCAGCGTAGTGGACAGAATCACAGATACGCAGTATTTT

clone size: -
J gene: TRBJ1-4
D gene: -
V gene: TRBV4-2
CDR3 protein: CASSHLGRGDTNEKLFF
CDR3 DNA: TGTGCCAGCAGCCACCTGGGGAGGGGCGATACTAATGAAAAACTGTTTTTT

clone size: few
J gene: TRBJ2-3
D gene: -
V gene: TRBV7-6
CDR3 protein: CASSSEKGKSGWSSTDTQYF
CDR3 DNA: TGTGCCAGCAGCTCGGAAAAAGGGAAAAGCGGTTGGAGTAGCACAGATACGCAGTATTTT

clone size: -
J gene: TRBJ1-5
D gene: -
V gene: TRBV7-9
CDR3 protein: CASSLTYNQPQHF
CDR3 DNA: TGTGCCAGCAGCTTAACCTACAATCAGCCCCAGCATTTT

clone size: once
J gene: TRBJ2-2
D gene: TRBD2
V gene: TRBV19
CDR3 protein: CASSRTRNTGELFF
CDR3 DNA: TGTGCCAGTAGCCGGACTAGGAACACCGGGGAGCTGTTTTTT

clone size: -
J gene: TRBJ2-1
D gene: -
V gene: TRBV15
CDR3 protein: CATSRAGSRGTSSYNEQFF
CDR3 DNA: TGTGCCACCAGCAGAGCTGGAAGTCGGGGAACGAGCTCCTACAATGAGCAGTTCTTC

clone size: medium-sized
J gene: TRBJ1-3
D gene: -
V gene: TRBV19
CDR3 protein: CASSSRQTGNTIYF
CDR3 DNA: TGTGCCAGTAGTTCAAGACAGACTGGAAACACCATATATTTT

clone size: once
J gene: TRBJ1-6
D gene: -
V gene: TRBV6-1
CDR3 protein: CASSVAFVSYNSPLHF
CDR3 DNA: TGTGCCAGCAGTGTGGCTTTTGTCTCCTATAATTCACCCCTCCACTTT

clone size: -
J gene: TRBJ2-7
D gene: -
V gene: TRBV19
CDR3 protein: CASSRGQGYEQYF
CDR3 DNA: TGTGCCAGTAGCAGAGGACAAGGCTACGAGCAGTACTTC

clone size: once
J gene: TRBJ2-7
D gene: TRBD1
V gene: TRBV19
CDR3 protein: CASTKGQGPPHEQYF
CDR3 DNA: TGTGCCAGTACCAAGGGACAGGGGCCACCCCACGAGCAGTACTTC

clone size: -
J gene: TRBJ1-2
D gene: TRBD1
V gene: TRBV5-4
CDR3 protein: CASSLGGQGDGYTF
CDR3 DNA: TGTGCCAGCAGCTTGGGGGGACAGGGTGATGGCTACACCTTC

clone size: once
J gene: TRBJ2-3
D gene: TRBD2
V gene: TRBV7-9
CDR3 protein: CASRGRTSGITDTQYF
CDR3 DNA: TGTGCCAGCAGGGGAAGGACTAGCGGGATCACAGATACGCAGTATTTT

clone size: -
J gene: TRBJ2-1
D gene: TRBD2
V gene: TRBV9
CDR3 protein: CASSVVGGILNNEQFF
CDR3 DNA: TGTGCCAGCAGCGTGGTGGGAGGGATCTTAAACAATGAGCAGTTCTTC

clone size: -
J gene: TRBJ1-2
D gene: -
V gene: TRBV7-2
CDR3 protein: CASSQLAGIYGYTF
CDR3 DNA: TGTGCCAGCAGCCAACTCGCAGGCATCTATGGCTACACCTTC

clone size: -
J gene: TRBJ2-1
D gene: TRBD2
V gene: TRBV7-9
CDR3 protein: CASSLGLAGVHEQFF
CDR3 DNA: TGTGCCAGCAGCCTAGGACTAGCGGGGGTTCATGAGCAGTTCTTC

clone size: -
J gene: TRBJ1-4
D gene: -
V gene: TRBV29-1
CDR3 protein: CSVAPVGGPTAEKLFF
CDR3 DNA: TGCAGCGTTGCTCCGGTAGGGGGACCAACCGCGGAAAAACTGTTTTTT

clone size: -
J gene: TRBJ2-1
D gene: -
V gene: TRBV6-1
CDR3 protein: CASSVLNNEQFF
CDR3 DNA: TGTGCCAGCAGTGTGCTAAACAATGAGCAGTTCTTC

clone size: -
J gene: TRBJ2-7
D gene: -
V gene: TRBV14
CDR3 protein: CASSQVGGDPPYEQYF
CDR3 DNA: TGTGCCAGCAGCCAAGTCGGAGGGGACCCCCCCTACGAGCAGTACTTC

clone size: -
J gene: TRBJ1-1
D gene: -
V gene: TRBV18
CDR3 protein: CASSTGQGEAFF
CDR3 DNA: TGTGCCAGCTCAACCGGTCAGGGTGAAGCTTTCTTT

clone size: -
J gene: TRBJ2-7
D gene: -
V gene: TRBV28
CDR3 protein: CASSLTQGRVGEQYF
CDR3 DNA: TGTGCCAGCAGTTTAACTCAGGGGAGGGTGGGCGAGCAGTACTTC

clone size: -
J gene: TRBJ2-7
D gene: TRBD2
V gene: TRBV15
CDR3 protein: CATSRGPAGDYEQYF
CDR3 DNA: TGTGCCACCAGCAGGGGACCGGCGGGGGACTACGAGCAGTACTTC

clone size: -
J gene: TRBJ2-1
D gene: -
V gene: TRBV14
CDR3 protein: CASSQARDIYNEQFF
CDR3 DNA: TGTGCCAGCAGCCAAGCCCGAGACATTTACAATGAGCAGTTCTTC

clone size: -
J gene: TRBJ1-5
D gene: -
V gene: TRBV30
CDR3 protein: CAWTPGGYNQPQHF
CDR3 DNA: TGTGCCTGGACACCCGGGGGGTACAATCAGCCCCAGCATTTT

clone size: -
J gene: TRBJ2-2
D gene: -
V gene: TRBV7-3
CDR3 protein: CASSSTPRGTGELFF
CDR3 DNA: TGTGCCAGCAGCTCGACACCACGGGGCACCGGGGAGCTGTTTTTT

clone size: once
J gene: TRBJ1-2
D gene: -
V gene: TRBV4-3
CDR3 protein: CASSQDGRNGYTF
CDR3 DNA: TGCGCCAGCAGCCAAGATGGCAGGAATGGCTACACCTTC

clone size: -
J gene: TRBJ2-3
D gene: -
V gene: TRBV9
CDR3 protein: CASSVSPATDTQYF
CDR3 DNA: TGTGCCAGCAGCGTATCGCCAGCGACAGATACGCAGTATTTT

clone size: few
J gene: TRBJ1-2
D gene: -
V gene: TRBV18
CDR3 protein: CASSQTSAGANYGYTF
CDR3 DNA: TGTGCCAGCTCACAAACCTCGGCAGGGGCTAACTATGGCTACACCTTC

clone size: -
J gene: TRBJ1-6
D gene: TRBD1
V gene: TRBV6-6
CDR3 protein: CAGTGGNSPLHF
CDR3 DNA: TGTGCCGGGACAGGGGGGAATTCACCCCTCCACTTT

clone size: -
J gene: TRBJ2-3
D gene: TRBD2
V gene: TRBV14
CDR3 protein: CASSQRPGLAGRDTQYF
CDR3 DNA: TGTGCCAGCAGCCAACGCCCTGGACTAGCTGGTAGAGATACGCAGTATTTT